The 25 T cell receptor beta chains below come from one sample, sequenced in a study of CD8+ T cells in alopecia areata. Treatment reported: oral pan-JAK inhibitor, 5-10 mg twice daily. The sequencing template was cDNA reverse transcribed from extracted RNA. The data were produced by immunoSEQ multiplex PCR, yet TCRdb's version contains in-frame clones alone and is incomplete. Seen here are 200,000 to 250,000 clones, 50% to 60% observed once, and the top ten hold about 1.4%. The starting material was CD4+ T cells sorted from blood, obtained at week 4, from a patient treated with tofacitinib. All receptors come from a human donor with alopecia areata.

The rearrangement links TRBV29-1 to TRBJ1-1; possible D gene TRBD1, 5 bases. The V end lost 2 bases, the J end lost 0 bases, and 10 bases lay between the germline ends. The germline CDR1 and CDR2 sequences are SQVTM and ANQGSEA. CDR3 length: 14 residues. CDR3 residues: CSVEKGRLNTEAFF. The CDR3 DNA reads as TGCAGCGTTGAAAAGGGGCGTTTGAACACTGAAGCTTTCTTT.

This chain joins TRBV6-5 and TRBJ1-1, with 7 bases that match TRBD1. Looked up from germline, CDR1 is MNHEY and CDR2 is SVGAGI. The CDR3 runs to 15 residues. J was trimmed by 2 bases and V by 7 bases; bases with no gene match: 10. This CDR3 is CASTKTGPLNTEAFF. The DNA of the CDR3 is TGTGCCAGCACCAAGACAGGGCCTCTCAACACTGAAGCTTTCTTT.

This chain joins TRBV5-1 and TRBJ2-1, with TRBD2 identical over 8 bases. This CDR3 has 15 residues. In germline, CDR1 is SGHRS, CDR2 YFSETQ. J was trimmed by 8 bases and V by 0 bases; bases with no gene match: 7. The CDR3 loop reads CASSLESGGQHEQFF. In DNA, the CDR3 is TGCGCCAGCAGCTTGGAAAGCGGGGGTCAACATGAGCAGTTCTTC.

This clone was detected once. CDR3 DNA: TGTGCCTGGAATAATAGGGGACCCCAAAATCAGCCCCAGCATTTT. Its translation is CAWNNRGPQNQPQHF. The chain combines TRBV30 with TRBJ1-5; tentative D call: TRBD1 (5 bases). This CDR3 has 15 residues. The germline gives CDR1 GTSNPN, CDR2 SVGIG (reference sequence). V was trimmed by 4 bases and J by 4 bases, leaving 17 bases between them.

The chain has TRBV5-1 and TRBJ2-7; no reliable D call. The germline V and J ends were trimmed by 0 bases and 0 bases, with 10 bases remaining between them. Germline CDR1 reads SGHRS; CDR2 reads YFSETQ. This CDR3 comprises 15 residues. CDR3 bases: TGCGCCAGCAGCTTGGGACACCTCAGCTCCTACGAGCAGTACTTC. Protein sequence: CASSLGHLSSYEQYF.

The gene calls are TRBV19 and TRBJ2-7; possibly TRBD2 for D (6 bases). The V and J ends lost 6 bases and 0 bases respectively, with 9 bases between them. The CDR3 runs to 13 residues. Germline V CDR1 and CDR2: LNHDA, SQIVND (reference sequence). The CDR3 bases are TGTGCCAGTAGACGGGGGAGCTCCTACGAGCAGTACTTC. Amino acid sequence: CASRRGSSYEQYF. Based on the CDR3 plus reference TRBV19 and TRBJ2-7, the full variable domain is DGGITQSPKYLFRKEGQNVTLSCEQNLNHDAMYWYRQDPGQGLRLIYYSQIVNDFQKGDIAEGYSVSREKKESFPLTVTSAQKNPTAFYLCASRRGSSYEQYFGPGTRLTVT.

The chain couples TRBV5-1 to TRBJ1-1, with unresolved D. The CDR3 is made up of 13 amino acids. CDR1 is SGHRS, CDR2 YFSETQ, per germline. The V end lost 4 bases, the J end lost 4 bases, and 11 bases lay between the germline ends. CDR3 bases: TGCGCCAGCAGCCTACCAGATGGCACTGAAGCTTTCTTT. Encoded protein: CASSLPDGTEAFF.

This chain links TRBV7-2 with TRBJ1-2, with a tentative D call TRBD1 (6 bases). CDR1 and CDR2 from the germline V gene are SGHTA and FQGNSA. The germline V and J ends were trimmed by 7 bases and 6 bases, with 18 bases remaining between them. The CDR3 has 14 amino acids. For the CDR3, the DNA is TGTGCCAGCACCTCTTACAGGGCTTCTAATGGCTACACCTTC. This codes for CASTSYRASNGYTF.

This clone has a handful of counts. CDR3 region: CASSARVDTQYF. The CDR3 DNA reads TGCGCCAGCAGCGCTCGGGTAGATACGCAGTATTTT. V gene TRBV10-2 combines with J gene TRBJ2-3; no reliable D call. CDR1 is WSHSY, CDR2 SAAADI, per germline. The V end lost 6 bases, the J end lost 5 bases, and 9 bases lay between the germline ends. The CDR3 has 12 amino acids.

CDR3 DNA: TGCGCCAGCAGTGAGTCTGGCCGAGGAGGGGAGCTGTTTTTT. This sequence encodes CASSESGRGGELFF. This sequence joins TRBV10-1 and TRBJ2-2; unclear D gene. Germline-derived CDR1 and CDR2 are WNHNN and SYGVQD (reference sequence). The CDR3 contains 14 residues. V lost 0 bases and J 8 bases, leaving 10 bases between the germline ends.

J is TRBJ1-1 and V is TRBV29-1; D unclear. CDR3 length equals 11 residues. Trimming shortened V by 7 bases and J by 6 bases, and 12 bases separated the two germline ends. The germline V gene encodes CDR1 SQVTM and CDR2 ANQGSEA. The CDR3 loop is CSAHRGSEAFF. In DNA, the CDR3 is TGCAGCGCCCACAGAGGGTCTGAAGCTTTCTTT.

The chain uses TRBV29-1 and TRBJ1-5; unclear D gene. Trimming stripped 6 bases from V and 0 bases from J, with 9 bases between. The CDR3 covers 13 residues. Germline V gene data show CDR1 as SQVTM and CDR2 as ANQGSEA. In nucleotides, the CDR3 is TGCAGCGTGCGAATAAATAGCAATCAGCCCCAGCATTTT. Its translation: CSVRINSNQPQHF. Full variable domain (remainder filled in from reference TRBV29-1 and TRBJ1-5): SAVISQKPSRDICQRGTSLTIQCQVDSQVTMMFWYRQQPGQSLTLIATANQGSEATYESGFVIDKFPISRPNLTFSTLTVSNMSPEDSSIYLCSVRINSNQPQHFGDGTRLSIL.

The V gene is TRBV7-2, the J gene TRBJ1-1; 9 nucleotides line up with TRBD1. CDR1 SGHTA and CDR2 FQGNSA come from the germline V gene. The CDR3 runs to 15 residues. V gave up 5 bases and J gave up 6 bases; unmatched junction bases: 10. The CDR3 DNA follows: TGTGCCAGCAGCCGGAAGACAGGGGGGGACTCTGAAGCTTTCTTT. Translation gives CASSRKTGGDSEAFF.

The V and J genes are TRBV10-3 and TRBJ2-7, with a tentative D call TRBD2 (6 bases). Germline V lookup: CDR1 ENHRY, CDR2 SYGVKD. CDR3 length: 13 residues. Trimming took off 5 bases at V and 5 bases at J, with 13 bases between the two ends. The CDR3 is CAISTGVKDEQYF. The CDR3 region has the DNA TGTGCCATCAGTACGGGGGTTAAGGACGAGCAGTACTTC.

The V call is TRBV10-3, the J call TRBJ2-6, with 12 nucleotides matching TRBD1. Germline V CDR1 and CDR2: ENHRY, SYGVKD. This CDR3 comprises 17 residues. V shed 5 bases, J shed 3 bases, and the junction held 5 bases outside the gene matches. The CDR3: CAISSGTGGGGANVLTF. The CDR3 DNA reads TGTGCCATCAGTTCCGGGACAGGGGGCGGTGGGGCCAACGTCCTGACTTTC.

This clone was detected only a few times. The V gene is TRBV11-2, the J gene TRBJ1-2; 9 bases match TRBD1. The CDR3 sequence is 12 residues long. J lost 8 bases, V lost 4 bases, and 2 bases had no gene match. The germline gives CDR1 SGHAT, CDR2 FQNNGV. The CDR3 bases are TGTGCCAGCAGCTCGGACAGGGGCGGCTACACCTTC. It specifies CASSSDRGGYTF.

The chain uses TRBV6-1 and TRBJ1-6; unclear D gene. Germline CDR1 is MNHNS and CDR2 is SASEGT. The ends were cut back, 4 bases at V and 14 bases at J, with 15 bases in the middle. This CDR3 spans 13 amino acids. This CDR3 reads CASSVQAEMALHF. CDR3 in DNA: TGTGCCAGCAGTGTTCAGGCGGAGATGGCCCTCCACTTT.

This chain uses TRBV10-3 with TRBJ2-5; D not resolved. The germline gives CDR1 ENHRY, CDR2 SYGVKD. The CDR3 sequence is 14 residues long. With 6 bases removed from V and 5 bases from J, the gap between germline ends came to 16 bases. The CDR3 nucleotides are TGTGCCATCAGCCGGACCCTAAAAGGGGAGACCCAGTACTTC. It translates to CAISRTLKGETQYF.

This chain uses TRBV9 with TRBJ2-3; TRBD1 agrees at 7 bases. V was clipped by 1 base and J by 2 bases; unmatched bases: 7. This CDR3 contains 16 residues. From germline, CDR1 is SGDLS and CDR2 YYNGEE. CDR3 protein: CASSVRGQWDTDTQYF. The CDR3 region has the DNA TGTGCCAGCAGCGTAAGGGGACAGTGGGACACAGATACGCAGTATTTT.

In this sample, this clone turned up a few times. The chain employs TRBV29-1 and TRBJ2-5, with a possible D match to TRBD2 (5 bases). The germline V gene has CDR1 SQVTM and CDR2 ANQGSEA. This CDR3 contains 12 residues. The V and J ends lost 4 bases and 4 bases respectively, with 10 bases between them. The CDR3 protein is CSVGRGGETQYF. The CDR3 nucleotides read TGCAGCGTTGGGCGCGGAGGAGAGACCCAGTACTTC.

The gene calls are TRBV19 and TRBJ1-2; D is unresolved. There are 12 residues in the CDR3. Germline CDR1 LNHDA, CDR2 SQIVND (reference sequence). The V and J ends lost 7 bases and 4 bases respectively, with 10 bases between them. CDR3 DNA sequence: TGTGCCAGTACAGAGGGTTTCTATGGCTACACCTTC. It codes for CASTEGFYGYTF.

The CDR3 reads CATSRENEQFF. The CDR3 region has the DNA TGTGCCACCAGCAGAGAAAATGAGCAGTTCTTC. The gene calls are TRBV15 and TRBJ2-1; no reliable D call. The CDR3 covers 11 residues. Trimming shortened V by 0 bases and J by 7 bases, and 1 base separated the two germline ends. Germline V gene lookup returns CDR1 LNHNV and CDR2 YYDKDF (reference sequence).

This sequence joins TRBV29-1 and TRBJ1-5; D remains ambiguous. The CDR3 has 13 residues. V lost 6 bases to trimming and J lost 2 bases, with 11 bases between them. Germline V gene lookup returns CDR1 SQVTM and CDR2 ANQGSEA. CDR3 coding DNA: TGCAGCGTAAGGACCTCGGGCAATCAGCCCCAGCATTTT. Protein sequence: CSVRTSGNQPQHF.

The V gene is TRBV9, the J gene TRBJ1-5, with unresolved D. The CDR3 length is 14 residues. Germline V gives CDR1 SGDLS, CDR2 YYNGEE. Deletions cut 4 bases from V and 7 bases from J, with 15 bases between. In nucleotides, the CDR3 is TGTGCCAGCAGCCCAGGAGCACTGGGGCAGCCCCAGCATTTT. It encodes CASSPGALGQPQHF.

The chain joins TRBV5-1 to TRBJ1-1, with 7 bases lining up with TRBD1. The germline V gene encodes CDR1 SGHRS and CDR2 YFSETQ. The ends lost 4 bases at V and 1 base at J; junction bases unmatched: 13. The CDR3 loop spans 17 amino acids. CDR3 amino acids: CASSPTRGQTTNTEAFF. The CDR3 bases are TGCGCCAGCAGCCCTACCAGGGGACAGACAACGAACACTGAAGCTTTCTTT.